The clone carrying this T cell receptor beta chain has only a few counts. Antigen unknown. This sample is part of a study of beta chain features in type 1 diabetes. The overall study: The patient and healthy donor groups were comparable for age, gender and cell yields. Study-level findings and limits: Reduced insertions and increased deletions marked VDJ junctions in type 1 diabetes patients. Naive, central memory and Treg TCRB repertoires seemed to resemble each other more closely in patients than they did in healthy donors. Over-representation of high TCR-expressing cells was a possible consequence of cDNA sequencing.

Expressed TCRB transcripts were sequenced, since all the RNA that had been isolated was reverse transcribed. The table came from immunoSEQ multiplex PCR; TCRdb's copy has only in-frame clones and leaves some out. The repertoire holds tens of thousands of clones, with roughly 34% as singletons. The source is a woman between 18 and 30 years old in good health. The sample taken for sequencing was stem cell memory CD4+ T cells from blood.

CDR3 region: CASSTLTSGYSGANVLTF. CDR3 bases: TGTGCCAGCAGCACGCTGACTAGCGGTTACTCTGGGGCCAACGTCCTGACTTTC. The V gene is TRBV7-9, the J gene TRBJ2-6; 9 bases match TRBD2. Germline V CDR1 and CDR2: SEHNR, FQNEAQ (reference sequence). With V trimmed by 5 bases and J by 0 bases, 8 bases remained unmatched. CDR3 size: 18 residues.